This T cell receptor (beta chain) was captured in a study of cytomegalovirus exposure and HLA in healthy donors. Separate from the approximately 670-subject first cohort was the approximately 110-subject validation cohort, to which the donors belonged. Sequencing used immunoSEQ multiplex PCR; TCRdb keeps in-frame clones, though not all of them. The sample has 95,000 to 150,000 clones, under 90% seen once. Trimming took off 0 bases at V and 0 bases at J, with 15 bases between the two ends. This CDR3 has 18 amino acids. Germline CDR1 is WNHNN and CDR2 is SYGVQD (reference sequence). The receptor was derived from a woman younger than 30 in good health and CMV-seronegative. The V and J genes are TRBV10-1 and TRBJ2-1, with D unclear. Sequencing input: PBMCs. For the CDR3, the DNA is TGCGCCAGCAGTGAGTCAAAGACTCCCCTCAGCTCCTACAATGAGCAGTTCTTC. This codes for CASSESKTPLSSYNEQFF.